These T cell receptor beta chains were read from a single sample in a study of blood T cell repertoires in COVID-19. TCRdb's table, derived via immunoSEQ multiplex PCR, lists solely in-frame clones and lacks some. The table records 84,000 or so clones, 85% to 95% of them present only once. Sequenced sample: peripheral blood. These receptor sequences come from an older woman with active COVID-19. Both conserved end residues are part of each CDR3. The D gene is left open where the match is weak. The size entry is marked missing in some rows and otherwise reads once, few, many or a size class.

D gene	V gene	J gene	clone size	CDR3 DNA	CDR3 protein
-	TRBV3-1/TRBV3-2	TRBJ1-1	-	TGTGCCAGCAGAAGGGGCACGAACACTGAAGCTTTCTTT	CASRRGTNTEAFF
TRBD2	TRBV12-5	TRBJ2-5	-	TGTGCTAGTGGGACGGGACTAGCAGAGACCCAGTACTTC	CASGTGLAETQYF
-	TRBV6-5	TRBJ2-2	few	TGTGCCAGCAGCGATGGGCCCGGGGAGCTGTTTTTT	CASSDGPGELFF
-	TRBV10-2	TRBJ2-3	-	TGCGCCAGCAGTGAGTCGCCAACTAGCACAGATACGCAGTATTTT	CASSESPTSTDTQYF
-	TRBV24-1	TRBJ2-1	-	TGTGCCACCAGACTAGACGATGAGCAGTTCTTC	CATRLDDEQFF
TRBD1	TRBV7-2	TRBJ1-6	-	TGTGCCAGCAGCTCGGACAGGGATAACTATAATTCACCCCTCCACTTT	CASSSDRDNYNSPLHF
TRBD2	TRBV9	TRBJ2-1	few	TGTGCCAGCAGCCCCGGGGGGACTAGGGGGAATGAGCAGTTCTTC	CASSPGGTRGNEQFF
-	TRBV7-7	TRBJ2-2	-	TGTGCCAGCAGCCCAGGTGGCACCGGGGAGCTGTTTTTT	CASSPGGTGELFF
-	TRBV23-1	TRBJ1-6	-	TGCGCCAGCAGTACTAACCCTACAGGGTCTTTTTCACCCCTCCACTTT	CASSTNPTGSFSPLHF
TRBD1	TRBV4-1	TRBJ2-7	-	TGCGCCAGCAGCCACTGGGGGACAGACAAGTTAAAGCAGCAGTACTTC	CASSHWGTDKLKQQYF
TRBD2	TRBV5-1	TRBJ2-3	-	TGCGCCAGCAGCTCCGGTGGGACTAGCGCGACAGATACGCAGTATTTT	CASSSGGTSATDTQYF
-	TRBV5-1	TRBJ2-5	-	TGCGCCACCCGCGGCGGGGACCAAGAGACCCAGTACTTC	CATRGGDQETQYF
TRBD1	TRBV7-9	TRBJ1-1	-	TGTGCCAGCAGCTTAGTCCGGGACAGCTTTCTTGGGACTGAAGCTTTCTTT	CASSLVRDSFLGTEAFF
-	TRBV14	TRBJ1-1	-	TGTGCCAGCAGCCAAGAGACAGGGAACACTGAAGCTTTCTTT	CASSQETGNTEAFF
-	TRBV6-1	TRBJ1-5	few	TGTGCCAGCAGTGAAGCCCGGACAGTTAACAATCAGCCCCAGCATTTT	CASSEARTVNNQPQHF
TRBD1	TRBV29-1	TRBJ2-7	-	TGCAGCGTCGAGGGTCAGGGGGCGGGCTACGAGCAGTACTTC	CSVEGQGAGYEQYF
-	TRBV6-5	TRBJ1-3	-	TGTGCCAGCAGCTCGGTTGGAAACACCATATATTTT	CASSSVGNTIYF
TRBD1	TRBV19	TRBJ1-2	-	TGTGCCAGTAGTACACAGGGGGCCCAGGATGGTGGCTACACCTTC	CASSTQGAQDGGYTF
-	TRBV19	TRBJ2-1	-	TGTGCCAGTAGTAGCCGGGACTTACCCTACAATGAGCAGTTCTTC	CASSSRDLPYNEQFF
TRBD1	TRBV19	TRBJ1-6	-	TGTGCCAGTAGTACCCCGGGACAGCGATTTTATAATTCACCCCTCCACTTT	CASSTPGQRFYNSPLHF
-	TRBV7-6	TRBJ2-7	-	TGTGCCAGCAGCTTAGACCCCCTGGCTCTGGACTTTCTCTCCTACGAGCAGTACTTC	CASSLDPLALDFLSYEQYF
-	TRBV30	TRBJ1-4	-	TGTGCCTGGAGAAAGACAGGAGCTAATGAAAAACTGTTTTTT	CAWRKTGANEKLFF
-	TRBV19	TRBJ2-3	-	TGTGCCAGTAGAAATCAGGGGCTTCTTGGCACAGATACGCAGTATTTT	CASRNQGLLGTDTQYF
-	TRBV18	TRBJ1-2	-	TGTGCCAGCTCACCGAGGGATAACTATGGCTACACCTTC	CASSPRDNYGYTF
-	TRBV11-3	TRBJ2-1	-	TGTGCCAGCAGCTTAGATCAATTGGGAAGGGGGAATGAGCAGTTCTTC	CASSLDQLGRGNEQFF
TRBD2	TRBV4-1	TRBJ2-5	-	TGCGCCAGCAGCCAGACAGGAGCGGGGGTGGAGACCCAGTACTTC	CASSQTGAGVETQYF